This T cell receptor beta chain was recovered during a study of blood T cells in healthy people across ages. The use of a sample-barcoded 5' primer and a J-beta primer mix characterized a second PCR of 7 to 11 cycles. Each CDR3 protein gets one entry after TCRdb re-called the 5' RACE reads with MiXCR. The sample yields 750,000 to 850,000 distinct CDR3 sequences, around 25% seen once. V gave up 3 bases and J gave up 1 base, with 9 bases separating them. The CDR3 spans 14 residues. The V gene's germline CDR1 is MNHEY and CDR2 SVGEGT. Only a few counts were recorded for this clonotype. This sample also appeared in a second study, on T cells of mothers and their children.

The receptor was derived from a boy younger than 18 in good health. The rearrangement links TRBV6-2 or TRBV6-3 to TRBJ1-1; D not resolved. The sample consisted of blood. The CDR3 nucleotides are TGTGCCAGCAGTTATCGGGTTTGGAACACTGAAGCTTTCTTT. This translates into CASSYRVWNTEAFF.